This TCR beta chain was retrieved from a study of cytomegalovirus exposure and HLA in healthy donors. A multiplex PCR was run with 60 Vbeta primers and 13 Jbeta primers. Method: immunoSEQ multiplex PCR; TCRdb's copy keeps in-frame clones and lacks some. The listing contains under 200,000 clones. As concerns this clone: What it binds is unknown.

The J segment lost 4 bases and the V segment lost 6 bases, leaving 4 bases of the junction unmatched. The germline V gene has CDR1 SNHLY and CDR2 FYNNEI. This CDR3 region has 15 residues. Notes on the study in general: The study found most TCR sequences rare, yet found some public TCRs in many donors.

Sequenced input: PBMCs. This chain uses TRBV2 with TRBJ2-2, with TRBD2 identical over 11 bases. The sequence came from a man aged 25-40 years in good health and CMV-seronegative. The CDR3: CASRASGRITGELFF. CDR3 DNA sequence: TGTGCCAGCAGGGCTAGCGGGAGGATCACCGGGGAGCTGTTTTTT.